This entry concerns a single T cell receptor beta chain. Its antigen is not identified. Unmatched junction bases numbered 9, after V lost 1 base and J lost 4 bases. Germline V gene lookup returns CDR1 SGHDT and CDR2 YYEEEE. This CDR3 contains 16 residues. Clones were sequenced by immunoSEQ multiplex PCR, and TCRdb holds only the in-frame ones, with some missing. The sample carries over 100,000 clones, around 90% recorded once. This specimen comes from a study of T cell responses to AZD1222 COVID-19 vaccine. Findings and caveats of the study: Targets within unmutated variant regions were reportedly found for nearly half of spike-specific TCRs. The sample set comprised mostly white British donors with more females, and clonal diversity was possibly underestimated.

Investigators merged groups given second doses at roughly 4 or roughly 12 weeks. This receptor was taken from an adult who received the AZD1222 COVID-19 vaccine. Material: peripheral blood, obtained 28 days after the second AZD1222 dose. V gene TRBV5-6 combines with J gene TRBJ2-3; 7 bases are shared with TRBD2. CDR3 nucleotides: TGTGCCAGCAGCTTGCTACTGGCGGGAGCCCCAGATACGCAGTATTTT. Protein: CASSLLLAGAPDTQYF. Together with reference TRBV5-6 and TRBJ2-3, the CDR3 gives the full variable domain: DAGVTQSPTHLIKTRGQQVTLRCSPKSGHDTVSWYQQALGQGPQFIFQYYEEEERQRGNFPDRFSGHQFPNYSSELNVNALLLGDSALYLCASSLLLAGAPDTQYFGPGTRLTVL.